This is a list of T cell receptor beta chains from one sample in a study of identical twins. TCRdb fed the 5' RACE reads into MiXCR, producing one record per CDR3 protein. The sample lists roughly 570,000 distinct CDR3 sequences, approximately 10% seen once, with 2.5% to 3% in the top ten. This sample also appeared in a second study, on yellow fever vaccine responses in identical twins.

Sequenced input: PBMCs. These receptors were taken from a woman younger than 30 in good health. Both conserved end residues are trimmed from each CDR3. Fields, in order: D gene, V gene, J gene, CDR3 protein. D genes are given only for firm matches.

d_call: -; v_call: TRBV3-1; j_call: TRBJ2-2; cdr3_aa: ASTQGGKVTGELF
d_call: -; v_call: TRBV3-1; j_call: TRBJ1-1; cdr3_aa: ASSQSSGAF
d_call: -; v_call: TRBV4-2; j_call: TRBJ2-7; cdr3_aa: ASSQVLQESEQY
d_call: -; v_call: TRBV25-1; j_call: TRBJ2-1; cdr3_aa: ASRSDGTYNEQF
d_call: -; v_call: TRBV5-1; j_call: TRBJ2-3; cdr3_aa: ASSLAAASTDTQY
d_call: -; v_call: TRBV29-1; j_call: TRBJ1-1; cdr3_aa: SVEDFRGIANTEAF
d_call: -; v_call: TRBV5-6; j_call: TRBJ2-7; cdr3_aa: ASMGGGPYEQY
d_call: TRBD1; v_call: TRBV2; j_call: TRBJ1-2; cdr3_aa: ASSEAPQQLDRETSDYGYT
d_call: TRBD2; v_call: TRBV24-1; j_call: TRBJ2-2; cdr3_aa: ATSDRLAGETGELF
d_call: -; v_call: TRBV24-1; j_call: TRBJ1-5; cdr3_aa: ATNDGWDQPQH
d_call: -; v_call: TRBV4-3; j_call: TRBJ2-6; cdr3_aa: ASSQDESSGANVLT
d_call: -; v_call: TRBV5-1; j_call: TRBJ1-1; cdr3_aa: ASSPDRTLNTEAF
d_call: TRBD2; v_call: TRBV20-1; j_call: TRBJ2-7; cdr3_aa: SARGLAGDSYEQY
d_call: -; v_call: TRBV5-6; j_call: TRBJ2-1; cdr3_aa: ASSLTPALLGNEQF
d_call: TRBD1; v_call: TRBV7-9; j_call: TRBJ2-7; cdr3_aa: ASSHRDRRYEQY
d_call: -; v_call: TRBV12-3/TRBV12-4; j_call: TRBJ2-7; cdr3_aa: ASSLRDGEQY
d_call: TRBD2; v_call: TRBV7-6; j_call: TRBJ2-1; cdr3_aa: ASSLLRTREQF
d_call: -; v_call: TRBV4-2; j_call: TRBJ2-3; cdr3_aa: ASSQGAGSTDTQY
d_call: -; v_call: TRBV28; j_call: TRBJ2-3; cdr3_aa: ASRGAPDTQY
d_call: -; v_call: TRBV20-1; j_call: TRBJ2-2; cdr3_aa: SARDIRTTTGELF
d_call: -; v_call: TRBV20-1; j_call: TRBJ2-3; cdr3_aa: SAPGLADTQY
d_call: -; v_call: TRBV25-1; j_call: TRBJ2-7; cdr3_aa: ASSEPDGVEQY
d_call: -; v_call: TRBV6-5; j_call: TRBJ2-6; cdr3_aa: ASSYGTSGANVLT
d_call: -; v_call: TRBV3-1; j_call: TRBJ2-2; cdr3_aa: ASTGGAPRFGELF
d_call: -; v_call: TRBV5-1; j_call: TRBJ2-1; cdr3_aa: ASRDTGNEQF
d_call: -; v_call: TRBV24-1; j_call: TRBJ2-2; cdr3_aa: ATSDLGRGLANTGELF
d_call: TRBD2; v_call: TRBV29-1; j_call: TRBJ2-7; cdr3_aa: SFGGAGVYEQY
d_call: -; v_call: TRBV6-2/TRBV6-3; j_call: TRBJ2-3; cdr3_aa: ASRLLGYTQY
d_call: -; v_call: TRBV5-1; j_call: TRBJ2-7; cdr3_aa: ASSLNPRDRPSYEQY
d_call: -; v_call: TRBV6-4; j_call: TRBJ2-3; cdr3_aa: ANPRQESTDTQY
d_call: TRBD2; v_call: TRBV12-3/TRBV12-4; j_call: TRBJ2-5; cdr3_aa: ASSRLAAPKETQY
d_call: -; v_call: TRBV7-9; j_call: TRBJ1-2; cdr3_aa: ASSLYLGVSVSEGYT
d_call: TRBD2; v_call: TRBV4-2; j_call: TRBJ2-1; cdr3_aa: ASSQGTSGRSRSYNEQF
d_call: TRBD1; v_call: TRBV7-9; j_call: TRBJ2-7; cdr3_aa: ASSLRTGVNNSYEQY
d_call: -; v_call: TRBV12-3/TRBV12-4; j_call: TRBJ1-2; cdr3_aa: ASSLTVTPNYGYT
d_call: -; v_call: TRBV7-2; j_call: TRBJ1-3; cdr3_aa: ASSLEAGLRNTIY
d_call: TRBD1; v_call: TRBV12-3/TRBV12-4; j_call: TRBJ1-4; cdr3_aa: ASSDGTGVEKLF
d_call: -; v_call: TRBV5-6; j_call: TRBJ2-7; cdr3_aa: ASSWSRFQNYEQY
d_call: -; v_call: TRBV10-3; j_call: TRBJ2-1; cdr3_aa: AISFSGSSYNEQF
d_call: TRBD2; v_call: TRBV20-1; j_call: TRBJ2-7; cdr3_aa: SASRGRLNEQY
d_call: -; v_call: TRBV25-1; j_call: TRBJ2-7; cdr3_aa: ASSDRPSYEQY
d_call: -; v_call: TRBV29-1; j_call: TRBJ1-1; cdr3_aa: SVSGRLKQNTEAF
d_call: TRBD2; v_call: TRBV13; j_call: TRBJ2-1; cdr3_aa: ASSFAQREYNEYKQF
d_call: -; v_call: TRBV30; j_call: TRBJ2-2; cdr3_aa: AWSRTLNTGELF
d_call: -; v_call: TRBV20-1; j_call: TRBJ2-7; cdr3_aa: SARQPSYEQY